This T cell receptor (beta chain) emerged from a study of molecular identifiers for immune sequencing clone quantification. Study-wide background: Sequencing covered four of five parts into which replicate RNA from approximately 22,000 or 94,000 naive CD8 cells was split.

This clonotype occurred many times. Its antigen is unidentified. As previously described, bulk TCR libraries were made using listed TCR primers. TCRdb processed the PCR reads anew with MiXCR; each CDR3 protein has one entry. The repertoire holds around 470,000 distinct CDR3 sequences, with about 21% as singletons. Study-level findings and limits: Detection of one spiked Jurkat cell's TCR RNA reportedly worked in around 1 million naive cells.

CDR1 and CDR2 (germline): SEHNR, FQNEAQ (reference sequence). This CDR3 region has 15 residues. The junction had 3 bases not matched to a gene; V was cut back by 5 bases and J by 4 bases. Sorting recovered naive CD8 T cells on a CD8+CD4-CCR7+CD45RA+ profile. The receptor was isolated from a human donor in good health. Some libraries in this study had Jurkat cell RNA spiked in. The sample was naive CD8+ T cells from blood, with Jurkat cell RNA spiked in. This sample's subset: FACS-sorted CD8+CD4-CCR7+CD45RA+ naive T cells. The J gene is TRBJ2-3, the V gene TRBV7-9; 13 bases fit TRBD2. DNA for the CDR3: TGTGCCAGCAGCCCAACTAGCGGGAGGGCAGATACGCAGTATTTT. Translated: CASSPTSGRADTQYF.